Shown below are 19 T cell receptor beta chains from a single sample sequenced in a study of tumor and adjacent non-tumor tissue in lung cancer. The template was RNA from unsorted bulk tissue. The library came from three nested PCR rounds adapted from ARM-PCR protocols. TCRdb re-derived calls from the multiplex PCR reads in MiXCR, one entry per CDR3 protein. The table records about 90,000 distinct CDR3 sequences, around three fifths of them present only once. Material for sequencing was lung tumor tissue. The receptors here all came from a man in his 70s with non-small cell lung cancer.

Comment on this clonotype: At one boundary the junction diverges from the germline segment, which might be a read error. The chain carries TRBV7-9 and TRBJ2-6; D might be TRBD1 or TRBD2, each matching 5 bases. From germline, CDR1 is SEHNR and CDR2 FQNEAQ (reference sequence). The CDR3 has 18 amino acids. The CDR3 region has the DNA TGTACCAGCACCAAACCGGGACCGAGCTCCTCTGGGGTCAATGTCCTGACTTTC. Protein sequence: CTSTKPGPSSSGVNVLTF.

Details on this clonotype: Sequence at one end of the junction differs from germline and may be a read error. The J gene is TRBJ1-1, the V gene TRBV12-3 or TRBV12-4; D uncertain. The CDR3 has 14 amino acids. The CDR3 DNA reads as TGTGCCAGCGGTTTAGTACGGGAGAACACTGAAGCTTTCTTT. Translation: CASGLVRENTEAFF.

The CDR3 region has the DNA TGTGCCGTCCAACAGCTGACAGAATTTACAGATACGCAGTATTTT. Protein: CAVQQLTEFTDTQYF. The chain combines TRBV10-3 with TRBJ2-3, with D perhaps matching TRBD1 (5 bases). The CDR3 has 15 amino acids. Looked up from germline, CDR1 is ENHRY and CDR2 is SYGVKD. The ends were cut back, 11 bases at V and 3 bases at J, with 21 bases in the middle.

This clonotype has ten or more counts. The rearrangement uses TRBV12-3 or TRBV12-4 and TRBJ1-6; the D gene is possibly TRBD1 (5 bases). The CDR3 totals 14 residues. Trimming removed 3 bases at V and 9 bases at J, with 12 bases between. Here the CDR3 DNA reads TGTGCCAGCAGTTTCTCAGGGTCTGGTTCACCCCTCCACTTT. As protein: CASSFSGSGSPLHF.

The CDR3 coding sequence is TGTGCCAGCAAGTTCGGTAGGGAGAGCTCCTACGAGCAGTACTTC. This encodes CASKFGRESSYEQYF. The chain couples TRBV28 to TRBJ2-7; a possible D gene is TRBD2 (5 bases). The V end was cut by 7 bases, the J end by 0 bases, with 16 bases between. CDR1 is MDHEN, CDR2 SYDVKM, per germline. The length of the CDR3 is 15 residues.

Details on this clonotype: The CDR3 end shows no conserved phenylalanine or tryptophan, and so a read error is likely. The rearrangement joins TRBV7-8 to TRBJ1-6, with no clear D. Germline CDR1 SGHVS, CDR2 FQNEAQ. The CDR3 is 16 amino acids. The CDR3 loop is CASTLNNLPNNSPLHL. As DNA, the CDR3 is TGTGCCAGCACCTTAAATAACCTGCCAAATAATTCACCCCTCCACCTT.

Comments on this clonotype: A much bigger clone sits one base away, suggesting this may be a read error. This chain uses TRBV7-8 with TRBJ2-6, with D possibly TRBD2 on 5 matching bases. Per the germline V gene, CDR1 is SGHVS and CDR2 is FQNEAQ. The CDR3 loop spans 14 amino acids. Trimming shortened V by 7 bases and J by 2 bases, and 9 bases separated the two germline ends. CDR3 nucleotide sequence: TGTGCCAGCAACCCCGGGACTGGGGCCAACGTCCTGACTTTC. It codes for CASNPGTGANVLTF.

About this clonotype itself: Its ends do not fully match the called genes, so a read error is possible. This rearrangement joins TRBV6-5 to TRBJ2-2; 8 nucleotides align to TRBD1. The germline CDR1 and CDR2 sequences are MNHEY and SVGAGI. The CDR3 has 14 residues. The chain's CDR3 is CASSAQGAPGELFF. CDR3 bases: TGTGCCAGCAGTGCGCAGGGGGCCCCCGGGGAGCTATTTTTT.

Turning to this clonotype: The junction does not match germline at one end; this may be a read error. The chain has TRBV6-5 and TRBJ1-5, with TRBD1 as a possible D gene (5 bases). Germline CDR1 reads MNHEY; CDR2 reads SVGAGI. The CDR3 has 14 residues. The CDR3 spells CASSRVKGNQPRHF. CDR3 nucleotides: TGTGCAAGCAGCAGGGTGAAAGGAAATCAGCCCCGGCATTTT.

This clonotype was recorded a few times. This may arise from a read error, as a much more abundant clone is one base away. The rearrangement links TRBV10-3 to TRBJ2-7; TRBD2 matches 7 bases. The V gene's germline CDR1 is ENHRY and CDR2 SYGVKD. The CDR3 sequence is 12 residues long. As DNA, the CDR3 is TGTGCCATCAGGGGCCGGGACTACGAGCAGCACTTC. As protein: CAIRGRDYEQHF.

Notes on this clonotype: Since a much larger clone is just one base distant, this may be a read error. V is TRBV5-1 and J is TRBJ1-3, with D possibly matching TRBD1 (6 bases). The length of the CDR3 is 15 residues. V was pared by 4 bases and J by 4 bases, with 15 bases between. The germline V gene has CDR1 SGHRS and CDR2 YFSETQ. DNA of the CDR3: TGCGCCAGCAGCGGGACACCGAGCACCGGAAACACCATATATTTT. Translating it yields CASSGTPSTGNTIYF.

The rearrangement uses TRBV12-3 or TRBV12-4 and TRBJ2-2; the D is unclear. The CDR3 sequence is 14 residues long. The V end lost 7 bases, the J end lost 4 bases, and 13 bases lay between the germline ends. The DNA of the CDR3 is TGTGCCAGCATCTTAGACGGAATCACCGGGGAGCTGTTTTTT. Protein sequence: CASILDGITGELFF.

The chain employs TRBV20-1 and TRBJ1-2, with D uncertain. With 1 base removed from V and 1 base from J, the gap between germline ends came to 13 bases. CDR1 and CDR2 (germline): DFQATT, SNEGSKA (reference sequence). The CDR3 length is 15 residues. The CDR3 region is CSARVWAANNYGYTF. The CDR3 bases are TGCAGTGCTAGAGTCTGGGCGGCAAATAACTATGGCTACACCTTC.

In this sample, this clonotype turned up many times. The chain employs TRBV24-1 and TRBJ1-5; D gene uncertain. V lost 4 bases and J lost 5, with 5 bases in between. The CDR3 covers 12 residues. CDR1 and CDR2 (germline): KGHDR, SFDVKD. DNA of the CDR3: TGTGCCACCAGTGACCAGTATCAGCCCCAGCATTTT. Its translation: CATSDQYQPQHF.

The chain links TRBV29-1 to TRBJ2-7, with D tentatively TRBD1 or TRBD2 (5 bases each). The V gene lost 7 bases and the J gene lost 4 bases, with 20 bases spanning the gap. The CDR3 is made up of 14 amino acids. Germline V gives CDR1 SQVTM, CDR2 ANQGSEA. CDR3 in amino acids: CSGGTSERSYEQYF. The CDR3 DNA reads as TGCAGCGGGGGGACCAGCGAGAGATCTTACGAGCAGTACTTC.

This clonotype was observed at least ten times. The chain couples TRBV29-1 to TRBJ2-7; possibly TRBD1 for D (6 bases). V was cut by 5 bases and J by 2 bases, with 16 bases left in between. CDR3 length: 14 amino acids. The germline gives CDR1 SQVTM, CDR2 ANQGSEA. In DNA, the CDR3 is TGCAGCGTTTCCGGGACATTTCTACCCTACGAGCAGTACTTC. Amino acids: CSVSGTFLPYEQYF.

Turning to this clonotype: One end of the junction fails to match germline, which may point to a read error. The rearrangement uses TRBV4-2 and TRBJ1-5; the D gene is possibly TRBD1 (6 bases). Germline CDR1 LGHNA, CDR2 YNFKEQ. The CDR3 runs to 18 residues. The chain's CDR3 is CAISRGMMQGMSNQPQHF. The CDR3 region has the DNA TGTGCCATCAGCCGAGGGATGATGCAGGGGATGAGCAATCAGCCCCAGCATTTT.

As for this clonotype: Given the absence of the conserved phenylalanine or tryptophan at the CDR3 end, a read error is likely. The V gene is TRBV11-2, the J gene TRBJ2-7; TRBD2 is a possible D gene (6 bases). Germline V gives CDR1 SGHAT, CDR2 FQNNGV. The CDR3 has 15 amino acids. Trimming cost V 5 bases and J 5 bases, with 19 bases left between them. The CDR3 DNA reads TGTGCCAGCAGCAAACTAGCTGGGGGGTGGGACGAGCAGTACTCC. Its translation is CASSKLAGGWDEQYS.

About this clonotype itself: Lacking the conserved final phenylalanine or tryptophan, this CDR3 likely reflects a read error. DNA of the CDR3: TGTGCCGGCAGTCCAGATCTGAACACTGAAGCTTTCTAT. This gives the protein CAGSPDLNTEAFY. The chain joins TRBV12-3 or TRBV12-4 to TRBJ1-1; D is uncertain. CDR3 length: 13 residues.